These 6 T cell receptor beta chains came from one sample sequenced in a study of a mutant IDH1 vaccine in newly diagnosed glioma. Generated by immunoSEQ multiplex PCR, the TCRdb table keeps only in-frame clones and is missing some. The sample yields about 100,000 clones, around four fifths seen once. Time point described: baseline, week 1 (first vaccination visit). The treatment here: pre-vaccination baseline after standard-of-care therapy. The material was PBMCs, obtained from a glioma patient treated with radiotherapy, temozolomide or both. Source of these receptors: a man in his forties or fifties with glioma.

The rearrangement uses TRBV5-1 and TRBJ2-5; weak D call: TRBD2 (5 bases). CDR1 is SGHRS and CDR2 is YFSETQ in the germline V gene. This CDR3 comprises 15 residues. Trimming shortened V by 9 bases and J by 5 bases, and 23 bases separated the two germline ends. In nucleotides, the CDR3 is TGCGCCACCAGGCGGGCAGCAGCGGATAGCGAGACCCAGTACTTC. Protein product: CATRRAAADSETQYF.

The chain links TRBV13 to TRBJ2-1, with 9 bases matching TRBD1. Trimming cost V 4 bases and J 2 bases; bases outside gene matches: 6. The CDR3 totals 16 residues. Germline CDR1 is PRHDT and CDR2 is FYEKMQ (reference sequence). CDR3 DNA: TGTGCCAGCAGCTCGTCCGGGACAGGGCCCTACAATGAGCAGTTCTTC. It yields the protein CASSSSGTGPYNEQFF.

The rearrangement links TRBV6-4 to TRBJ2-1; TRBD1 is a possible D gene (6 bases). CDR1 is MRHNA, CDR2 SNTAGT, per germline. Trimming took off 3 bases at V and 0 bases at J, with 6 bases between the two ends. This CDR3 comprises 14 residues. The CDR3 spells CASSEGGSYNEQFF. CDR3 bases: TGTGCCAGCAGTGAAGGGGGCTCCTACAATGAGCAGTTCTTC.

This chain connects TRBV5-8 to TRBJ1-5; 8 bases map to TRBD1. The length of the CDR3 is 12 residues. The junction had 2 bases not matched to a gene; V was cut back by 7 bases and J by 5 bases. The germline V gene has CDR1 SGHTS and CDR2 YDEGEE. The CDR3 loop reads CASDRGDQPQHF. CDR3 nucleotides: TGTGCCAGCGACAGGGGCGATCAGCCCCAGCATTTT.

This chain links TRBV18 with TRBJ2-5, with D unclear. This CDR3 region has 14 residues. Trimming left V 0 bases short and J 1 base short, with 6 bases between. CDR1 KGHSH and CDR2 LQKENI come from the germline V gene. CDR3 region: CASSPPLPQETQYF. CDR3 bases: TGTGCCAGCTCACCACCGCTTCCCCAAGAGACCCAGTACTTC. Full variable domain (missing parts from reference TRBV18 and TRBJ2-5): NAGVMQNPRHLVRRRGQEARLRCSPMKGHSHVYWYRQLPEEGLKFMVYLQKENIIDESGMPKERFSAEFPKEGPSILRIQQVVRGDSAAYFCASSPPLPQETQYFGPGTRLLVL.

The chain couples TRBV11-3 to TRBJ2-7; possible D gene TRBD2, 6 bases. Between the trimmed V and J ends, which lost 0 bases and 5 bases, there was a span of 8 bases. The CDR3 spans 13 residues. Germline V CDR1 and CDR2: SGHNT, YENEEA. In nucleotides, the CDR3 is TGTGCCAGCAGCTTAGATTGGGGGGACGAGCAGTACTTC. Translation gives CASSLDWGDEQYF.